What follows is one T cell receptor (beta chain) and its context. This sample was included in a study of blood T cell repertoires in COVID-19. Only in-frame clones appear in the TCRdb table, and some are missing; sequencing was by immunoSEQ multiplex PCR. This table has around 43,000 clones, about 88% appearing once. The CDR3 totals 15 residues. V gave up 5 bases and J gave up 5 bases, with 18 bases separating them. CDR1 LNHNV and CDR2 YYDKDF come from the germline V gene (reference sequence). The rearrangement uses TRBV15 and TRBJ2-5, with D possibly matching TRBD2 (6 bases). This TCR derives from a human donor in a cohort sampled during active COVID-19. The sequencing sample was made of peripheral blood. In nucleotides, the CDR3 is TGTGCCACCAGCGTCGGAGGGACCCTCTTCGAGACCCAGTACTTC. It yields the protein CATSVGGTLFETQYF.